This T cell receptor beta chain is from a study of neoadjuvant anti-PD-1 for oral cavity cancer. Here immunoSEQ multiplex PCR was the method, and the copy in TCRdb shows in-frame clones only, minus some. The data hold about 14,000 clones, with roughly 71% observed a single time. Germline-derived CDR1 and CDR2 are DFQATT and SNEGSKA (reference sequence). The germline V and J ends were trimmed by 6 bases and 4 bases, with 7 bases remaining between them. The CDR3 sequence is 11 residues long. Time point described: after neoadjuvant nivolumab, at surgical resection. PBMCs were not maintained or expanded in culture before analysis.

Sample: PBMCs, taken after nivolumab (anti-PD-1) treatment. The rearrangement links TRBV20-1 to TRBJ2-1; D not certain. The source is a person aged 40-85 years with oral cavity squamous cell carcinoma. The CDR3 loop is CSATSYNEQFF. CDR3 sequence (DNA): TGCAGTGCCACTTCTTACAATGAGCAGTTCTTC.